The rows below give T cell receptor beta chains drawn from one sample of a study of vaccination and CD4 T cells after COVID-19. Using its own MiXCR run on the PCR reads, TCRdb lists one record per CDR3 protein. The profile shows under 20,000 distinct CDR3 sequences, roughly 55% of them singletons. Their cognate antigens are unknown. The sample was CD4+ T cells from blood, cultured in vitro. All receptors derive from a human donor who had recovered from COVID-19. CDR3s include the opening cysteine and the closing phenylalanine or tryptophan. The D gene is left open where the match is weak.

J: TRBJ2-3
V: TRBV12-3/TRBV12-4
D: .
length: 15
CDR3: CASSPGRGSTDTQYF

J: TRBJ1-1
V: TRBV7-8
D: .
length: 14
CDR3: CASSLARQGTEAFF

J: TRBJ1-1
V: TRBV7-2
D: .
length: 13
CDR3: CASSFGEFTEAFF

J: TRBJ2-1
V: TRBV11-2
D: .
length: 13
CDR3: CASSLDWTTEQFF

J: TRBJ2-5
V: TRBV12-3/TRBV12-4
D: .
length: 14
CDR3: CASSGGGGQETQYF

J: TRBJ1-1
V: TRBV27
D: .
length: 13
CDR3: CASTNWAGTEAFF

J: TRBJ2-3
V: TRBV6-1
D: .
length: 17
CDR3: CASSVAGVGGGADTQYF

J: TRBJ1-5
V: TRBV7-9
D: TRBD1
length: 14
CDR3: CASSPQGGNQPQHF

J: TRBJ2-7
V: TRBV7-8
D: TRBD2
length: 18
CDR3: CASSPLSGSPGPPYEQYF

J: TRBJ2-1
V: TRBV6-1
D: .
length: 14
CDR3: CASSGASSYNEQFF

J: TRBJ2-2
V: TRBV24-1
D: .
length: 14
CDR3: CATSEGTFTGELFF

J: TRBJ2-1
V: TRBV2
D: .
length: 14
CDR3: CASSVEQLHNEQFF

J: TRBJ1-5
V: TRBV15
D: TRBD1
length: 15
CDR3: CATSNYRGRIGPQHF

J: TRBJ2-1
V: TRBV2
D: TRBD2
length: 15
CDR3: CASRPGLAGGSEQFF

J: TRBJ1-3
V: TRBV20-1
D: .
length: 12
CDR3: CSAWASGNTIYF

J: TRBJ1-1
V: TRBV7-9
D: .
length: 12
CDR3: CASSQDITRAFF

J: TRBJ2-2
V: TRBV12-3/TRBV12-4
D: .
length: 14
CDR3: CASSLSGGTGELFF

J: TRBJ2-5
V: TRBV21-1
D: .
length: 14
CDR3: CASPNRGRKETQYF

J: TRBJ2-2
V: TRBV7-9
D: .
length: 15
CDR3: CASSLDRLNTGELFF

J: TRBJ2-1
V: TRBV19
D: TRBD2
length: 15
CDR3: CASSITGGGYNEQFF

J: TRBJ2-3
V: TRBV7-2
D: TRBD2
length: 18
CDR3: CASSSRGVGWVAENTQYF

J: TRBJ2-5
V: TRBV10-1
D: .
length: 14
CDR3: CASSEGYFQETQYF

J: TRBJ2-1
V: TRBV28
D: .
length: 18
CDR3: CASSPQYRGLAGANEQFF

J: TRBJ2-1
V: TRBV20-1
D: TRBD2
length: 14
CDR3: CSAWTSGDYNEQFF

J: TRBJ2-7
V: TRBV7-2
D: .
length: 15
CDR3: CASSLEGQGTYEQYF

J: TRBJ2-1
V: TRBV10-3
D: TRBD1
length: 13
CDR3: CAITGTGASEQFF